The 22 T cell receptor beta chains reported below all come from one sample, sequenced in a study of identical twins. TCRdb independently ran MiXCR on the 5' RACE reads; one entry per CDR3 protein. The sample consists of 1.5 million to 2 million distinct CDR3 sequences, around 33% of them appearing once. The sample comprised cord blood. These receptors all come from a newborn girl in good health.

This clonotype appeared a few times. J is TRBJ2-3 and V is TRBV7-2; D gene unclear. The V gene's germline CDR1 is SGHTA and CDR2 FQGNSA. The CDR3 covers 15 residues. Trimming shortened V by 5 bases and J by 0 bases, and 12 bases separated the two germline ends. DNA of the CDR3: TGTGCCAGCAGCACCGCAATCTCTAGCACAGATACGCAGTATTTT. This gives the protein CASSTAISSTDTQYF.

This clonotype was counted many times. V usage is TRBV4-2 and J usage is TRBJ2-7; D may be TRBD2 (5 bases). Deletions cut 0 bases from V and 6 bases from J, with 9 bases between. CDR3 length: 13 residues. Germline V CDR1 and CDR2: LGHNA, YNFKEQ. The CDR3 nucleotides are TGTGCCAGCAGCCAAGATCGGCGGGTCGAGCAGTACTTC. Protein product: CASSQDRRVEQYF.

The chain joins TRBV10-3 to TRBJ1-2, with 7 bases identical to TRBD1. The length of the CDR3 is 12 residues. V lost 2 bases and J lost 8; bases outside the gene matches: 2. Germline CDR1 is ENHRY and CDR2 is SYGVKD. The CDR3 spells CAISERTGGYTF. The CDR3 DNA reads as TGTGCCATCAGTGAGAGGACAGGAGGCTACACCTTC.

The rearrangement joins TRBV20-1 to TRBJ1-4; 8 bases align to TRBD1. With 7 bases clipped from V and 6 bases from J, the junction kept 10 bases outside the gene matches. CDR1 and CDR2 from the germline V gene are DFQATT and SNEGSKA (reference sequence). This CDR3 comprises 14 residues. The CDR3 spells CSGSRTGGHEKLFF. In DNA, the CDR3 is TGCAGTGGGTCCCGTACAGGGGGTCATGAAAAACTGTTTTTT.

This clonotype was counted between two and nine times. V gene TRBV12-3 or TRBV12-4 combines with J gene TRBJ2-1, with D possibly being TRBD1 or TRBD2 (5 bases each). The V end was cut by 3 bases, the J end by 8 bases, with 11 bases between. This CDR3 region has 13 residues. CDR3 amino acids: CASSFGARDEQFF. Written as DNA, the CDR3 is TGTGCCAGCAGTTTCGGGGCGAGGGATGAGCAGTTCTTC.

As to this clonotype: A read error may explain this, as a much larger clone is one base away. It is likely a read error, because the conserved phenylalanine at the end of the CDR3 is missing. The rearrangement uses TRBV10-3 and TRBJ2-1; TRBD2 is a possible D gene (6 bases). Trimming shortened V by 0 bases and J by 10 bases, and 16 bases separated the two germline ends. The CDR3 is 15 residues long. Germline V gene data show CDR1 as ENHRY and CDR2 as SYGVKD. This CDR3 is CAISESSDYMGEQFY. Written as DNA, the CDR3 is TGTGCCATCAGTGAGTCTTCGGACTATATGGGAGAGCAGTTCTAC.

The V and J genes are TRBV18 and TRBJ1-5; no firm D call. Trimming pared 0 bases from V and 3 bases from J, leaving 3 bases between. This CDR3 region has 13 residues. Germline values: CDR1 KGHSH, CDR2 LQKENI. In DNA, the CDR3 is TGTGCCAGCTCACCACCGAACAATCAGCCCCAGCATTTT. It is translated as CASSPPNNQPQHF.

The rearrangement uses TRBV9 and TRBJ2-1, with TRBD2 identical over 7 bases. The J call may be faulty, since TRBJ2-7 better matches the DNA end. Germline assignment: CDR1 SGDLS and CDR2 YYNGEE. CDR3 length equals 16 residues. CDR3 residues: CASSVAGRGVYNEQYF. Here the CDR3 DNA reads TGTGCCAGCAGCGTAGCTGGGAGGGGAGTATACAATGAGCAGTACTTC.

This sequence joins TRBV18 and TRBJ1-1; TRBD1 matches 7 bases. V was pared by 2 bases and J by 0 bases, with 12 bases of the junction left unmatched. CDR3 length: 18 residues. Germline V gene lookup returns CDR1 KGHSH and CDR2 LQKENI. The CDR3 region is CASSPYHYRGTMNTEAFF. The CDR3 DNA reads TGTGCCAGCTCACCATATCATTACAGGGGAACCATGAACACTGAAGCTTTCTTT. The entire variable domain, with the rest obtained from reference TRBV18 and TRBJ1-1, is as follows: NAGVMQNPRHLVRRRGQEARLRCSPMKGHSHVYWYRQLPEEGLKFMVYLQKENIIDESGMPKERFSAEFPKEGPSILRIQQVVRGDSAAYFCASSPYHYRGTMNTEAFFGQGTRLTVV.

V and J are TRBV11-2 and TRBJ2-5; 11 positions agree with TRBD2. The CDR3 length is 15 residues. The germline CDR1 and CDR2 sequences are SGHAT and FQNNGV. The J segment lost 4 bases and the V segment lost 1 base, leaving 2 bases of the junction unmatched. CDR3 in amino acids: CASSLATSGAETQYF. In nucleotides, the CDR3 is TGTGCCAGCAGCTTAGCGACTAGCGGGGCAGAGACCCAGTACTTC. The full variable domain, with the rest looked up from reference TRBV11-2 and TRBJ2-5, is EAGVAQSPRYKIIEKRQSVAFWCNPISGHATLYWYQQILGQGPKLLIQFQNNGVVDDSQLPKDRFSAERLKGVDSTLKIQPAKLEDSAVYLCASSLATSGAETQYFGPGTRLLVL.

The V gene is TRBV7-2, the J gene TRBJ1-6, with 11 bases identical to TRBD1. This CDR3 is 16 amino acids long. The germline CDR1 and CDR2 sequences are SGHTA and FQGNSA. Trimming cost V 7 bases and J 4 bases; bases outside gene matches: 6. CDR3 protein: CASMRTGGFYNSPLHF. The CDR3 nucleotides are TGTGCCAGCATGCGGACAGGGGGCTTTTATAATTCACCCCTCCACTTT.

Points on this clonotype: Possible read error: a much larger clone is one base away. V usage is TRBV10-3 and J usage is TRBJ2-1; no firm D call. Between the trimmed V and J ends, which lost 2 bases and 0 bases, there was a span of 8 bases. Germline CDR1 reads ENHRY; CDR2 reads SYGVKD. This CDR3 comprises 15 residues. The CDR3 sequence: CAISEAGISYNEQFF. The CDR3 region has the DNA TGTGCCATCAGTGAGGCAGGAATCTCCTACAATGAGCAGTTCTTC.

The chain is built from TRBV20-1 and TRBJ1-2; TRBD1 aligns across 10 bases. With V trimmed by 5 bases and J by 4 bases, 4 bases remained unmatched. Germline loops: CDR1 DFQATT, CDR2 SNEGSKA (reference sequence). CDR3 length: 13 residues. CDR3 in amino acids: CSAGQGDLYGYTF. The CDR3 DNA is TGCAGTGCTGGACAGGGGGACCTCTATGGCTACACCTTC.

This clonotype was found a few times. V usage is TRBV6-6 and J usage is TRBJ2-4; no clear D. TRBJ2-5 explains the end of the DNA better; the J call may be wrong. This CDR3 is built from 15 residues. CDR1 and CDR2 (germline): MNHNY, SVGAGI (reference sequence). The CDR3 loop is CASSYSSVTQETQYF. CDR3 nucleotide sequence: TGTGCCAGCAGTTACTCCTCCGTTACCCAAGAGACCCAGTACTTC.

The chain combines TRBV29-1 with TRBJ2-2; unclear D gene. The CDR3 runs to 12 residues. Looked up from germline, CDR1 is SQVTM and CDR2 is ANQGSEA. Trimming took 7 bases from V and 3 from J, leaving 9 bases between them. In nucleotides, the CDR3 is TGCAGCGGTCCCTTGGACACCGGGGAGCTGTTTTTT. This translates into CSGPLDTGELFF.

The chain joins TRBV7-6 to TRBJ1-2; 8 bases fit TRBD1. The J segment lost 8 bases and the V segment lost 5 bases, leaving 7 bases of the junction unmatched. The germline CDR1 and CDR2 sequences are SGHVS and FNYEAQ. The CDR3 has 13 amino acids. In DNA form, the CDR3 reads TGTGCCAGCAGCCGGACAGGGAAGACCGGCTACACCTTC. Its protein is CASSRTGKTGYTF.

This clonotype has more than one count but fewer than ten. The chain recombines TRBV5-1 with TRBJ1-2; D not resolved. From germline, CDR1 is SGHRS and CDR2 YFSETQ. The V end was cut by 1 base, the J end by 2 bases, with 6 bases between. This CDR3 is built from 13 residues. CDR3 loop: CASSLFENYGYTF. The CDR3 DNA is TGCGCCAGCAGCTTGTTCGAGAACTATGGCTACACCTTC.

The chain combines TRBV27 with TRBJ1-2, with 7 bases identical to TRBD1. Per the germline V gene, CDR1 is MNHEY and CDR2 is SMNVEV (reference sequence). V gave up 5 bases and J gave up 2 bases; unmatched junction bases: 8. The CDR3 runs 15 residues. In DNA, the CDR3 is TGTGCCAGCAGTCCCACATACAGGGGAAACTATGGCTACACCTTC. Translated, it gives CASSPTYRGNYGYTF.

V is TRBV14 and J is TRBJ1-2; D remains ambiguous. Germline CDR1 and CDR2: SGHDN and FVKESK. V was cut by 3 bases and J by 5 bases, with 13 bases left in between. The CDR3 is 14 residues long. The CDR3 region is CASSQGGNRYGYTF. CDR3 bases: TGTGCCAGCAGCCAGGGCGGCAATAGGTATGGCTACACCTTC. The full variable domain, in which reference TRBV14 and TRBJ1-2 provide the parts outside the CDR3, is EAGVTQFPSHSVIEKGQTVTLRCDPISGHDNLYWYRRVMGKEIKFLLHFVKESKQDESGMPNNRFLAERTGGTYSTLKVQPAELEDSGVYFCASSQGGNRYGYTFGSGTRLTVV.

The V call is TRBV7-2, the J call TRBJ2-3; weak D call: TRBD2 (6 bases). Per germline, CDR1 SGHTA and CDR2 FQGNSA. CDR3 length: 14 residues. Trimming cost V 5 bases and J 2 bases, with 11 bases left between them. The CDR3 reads CASSQRDFTDTQYF. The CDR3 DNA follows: TGTGCCAGCAGCCAACGGGACTTCACAGATACGCAGTATTTT.

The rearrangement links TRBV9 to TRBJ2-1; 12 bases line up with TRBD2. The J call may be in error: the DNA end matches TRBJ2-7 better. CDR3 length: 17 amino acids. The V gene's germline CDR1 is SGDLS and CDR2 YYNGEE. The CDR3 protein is CASSVVSGTSGYNEQYF. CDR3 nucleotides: TGTGCCAGCAGCGTAGTTTCCGGGACTAGCGGGTACAATGAGCAGTACTTC.

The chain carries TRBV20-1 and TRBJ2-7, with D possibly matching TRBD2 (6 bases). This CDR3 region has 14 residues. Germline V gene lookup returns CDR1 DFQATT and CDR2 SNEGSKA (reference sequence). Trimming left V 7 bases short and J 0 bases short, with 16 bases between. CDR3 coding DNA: TGCAGTGGGGTGGTGGGAGGCCCCTCCTACGAGCAGTACTTC. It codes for CSGVVGGPSYEQYF.